These T cell receptor beta chains were read from a single sample in a study of shared clonotypes between healthy human individuals. Data came from immunoSEQ multiplex PCR; TCRdb stores just in-frame clones and leaves some out. The data contain fewer than 1 million clones, 90% to 97% of them singletons. Sequencing used naive CD8+ T cells sorted from blood. The origin of the receptors is a young man in good health. Both conserved end residues are part of each CDR3.

j_gene: TRBJ2-7
len: 14
v_gene: TRBV13
CDR3aa: CASSYGPAGYEQYF

j_gene: TRBJ2-1
len: 17
v_gene: TRBV2
CDR3aa: CASRNPGGPSDRAVLFF

j_gene: TRBJ2-7
len: 15
v_gene: TRBV27
CDR3aa: CASSLTARRVGEQYF

j_gene: TRBJ1-1
len: 14
v_gene: TRBV7-9
CDR3aa: CASSLGGGQTEAFF

j_gene: TRBJ2-7
len: 17
v_gene: TRBV29-1
CDR3aa: CSVAGPQERPDSYEQYF

j_gene: TRBJ2-1
len: 14
v_gene: TRBV7-7
CDR3aa: CAVGSGSVNEEQFF

j_gene: TRBJ2-3
len: 16
v_gene: TRBV28
CDR3aa: CASSFPTGGNTDTQYF

j_gene: TRBJ2-7
len: 15
v_gene: TRBV6-6
CDR3aa: CASSYLTGSIHEQYF

j_gene: TRBJ2-3
len: 15
v_gene: TRBV4-1
CDR3aa: CASSHPGTSVDTQYF

j_gene: TRBJ1-1
len: 16
v_gene: TRBV11-2
CDR3aa: CASSPSVGVMNTEAFF

j_gene: TRBJ2-7
len: 14
v_gene: TRBV7-9
CDR3aa: CASSAWDRGYEQYF

j_gene: TRBJ2-2
len: 15
v_gene: TRBV7-8
CDR3aa: CASRLRQGLTGELFF

j_gene: TRBJ2-2
len: 13
v_gene: TRBV27
CDR3aa: CASSTGGLGELFF

j_gene: TRBJ1-1
len: 12
v_gene: TRBV4-1
CDR3aa: CASSQTNTEAFF

j_gene: TRBJ2-1
len: 16
v_gene: TRBV2
CDR3aa: CASSEGTGLKYNEQFF

j_gene: TRBJ2-7
len: 17
v_gene: TRBV14
CDR3aa: CASSQDFLGTGTYEQYF

j_gene: TRBJ2-2
len: 15
v_gene: TRBV10-3
CDR3aa: CAISEAGAPTGELFF

j_gene: TRBJ2-1
len: 15
v_gene: TRBV6-5
CDR3aa: CASSLDWASYNEQFF

j_gene: TRBJ2-2
len: 13
v_gene: TRBV7-9
CDR3aa: CASSLRPTGELFF

j_gene: TRBJ1-4
len: 16
v_gene: TRBV4-2
CDR3aa: CASSQEARGANEKLFF

j_gene: TRBJ2-7
len: 14
v_gene: TRBV9
CDR3aa: CASSPWDREAEQYF

j_gene: TRBJ2-1
len: 14
v_gene: TRBV19
CDR3aa: CASSIRNPYNEQFF

j_gene: TRBJ2-7
len: 14
v_gene: TRBV6-5
CDR3aa: CASSWLADSYEQYF

j_gene: TRBJ1-2
len: 15
v_gene: TRBV5-4
CDR3aa: CASRDTTGALYGYTF

j_gene: TRBJ2-1
len: 13
v_gene: TRBV5-1
CDR3aa: CASKVSGYNEQFF

j_gene: TRBJ2-1
len: 15
v_gene: TRBV7-3
CDR3aa: CASSWSGTSANEQFF

j_gene: TRBJ2-2
len: 15
v_gene: TRBV11-1
CDR3aa: CASSTWTDHTGELFF

j_gene: TRBJ2-7
len: 12
v_gene: TRBV9
CDR3aa: CASSVDSNEQYF

j_gene: TRBJ2-7
len: 14
v_gene: TRBV25-1
CDR3aa: CASSEEGQGNEQYF

j_gene: TRBJ2-1
len: 15
v_gene: TRBV5-8
CDR3aa: CASNEGGPSYNEQFF

j_gene: TRBJ2-2
len: 14
v_gene: TRBV6-5
CDR3aa: CASSYSAGAGELFF

j_gene: TRBJ1-1
len: 12
v_gene: TRBV5-6
CDR3aa: CASSPGVSEAFF

j_gene: TRBJ2-3
len: 19
v_gene: TRBV5-6
CDR3aa: CASSWTGLAGPAQADTQYF

j_gene: TRBJ2-5
len: 18
v_gene: TRBV4-2
CDR3aa: CASSQSTSGARAGETQYF

j_gene: TRBJ1-3
len: 17
v_gene: TRBV7-6
CDR3aa: CASSFSTGGLSGNTIYF

j_gene: TRBJ2-7
len: 15
v_gene: TRBV27
CDR3aa: CASSLLTQGGYEQYF

j_gene: TRBJ1-2
len: 10
v_gene: TRBV29-1
CDR3aa: CSVDTDGYTF

j_gene: TRBJ1-5
len: 12
v_gene: TRBV6-6
CDR3aa: CASSDTNQPQHF

j_gene: TRBJ2-1
len: 16
v_gene: TRBV29-1
CDR3aa: CSVEGLAGSSYNEQFF

j_gene: TRBJ2-3
len: 14
v_gene: TRBV5-4
CDR3aa: CASSLAGGSDTQYF

j_gene: TRBJ2-3
len: 17
v_gene: TRBV29-1
CDR3aa: CSPVERSSGRAVDTQYF

j_gene: TRBJ1-4
len: 12
v_gene: TRBV7-2
CDR3aa: CASSLSSEKLFF

j_gene: TRBJ2-7
len: 14
v_gene: TRBV5-5
CDR3aa: CASSPYLGEDEQYF

j_gene: TRBJ2-7
len: 11
v_gene: TRBV20-1
CDR3aa: CSATGGGEQYF

j_gene: TRBJ1-1
len: 15
v_gene: TRBV27
CDR3aa: CASSGKSDLRTEAFF

j_gene: TRBJ2-7
len: 16
v_gene: TRBV5-5
CDR3aa: CASSLAVGGATYEQYF

j_gene: TRBJ2-7
len: 15
v_gene: TRBV4-1
CDR3aa: CASSLLDIPSYEQYF

j_gene: TRBJ2-5
len: 15
v_gene: TRBV27
CDR3aa: CASSPPGRDQETQYF

j_gene: TRBJ2-3
len: 14
v_gene: TRBV9
CDR3aa: CASSVGGSGDTQYF

j_gene: TRBJ2-3
len: 15
v_gene: TRBV27
CDR3aa: CASSWGLGEADTQYF

j_gene: TRBJ2-7
len: 15
v_gene: TRBV5-5
CDR3aa: CASSEIQVNSYEQYF